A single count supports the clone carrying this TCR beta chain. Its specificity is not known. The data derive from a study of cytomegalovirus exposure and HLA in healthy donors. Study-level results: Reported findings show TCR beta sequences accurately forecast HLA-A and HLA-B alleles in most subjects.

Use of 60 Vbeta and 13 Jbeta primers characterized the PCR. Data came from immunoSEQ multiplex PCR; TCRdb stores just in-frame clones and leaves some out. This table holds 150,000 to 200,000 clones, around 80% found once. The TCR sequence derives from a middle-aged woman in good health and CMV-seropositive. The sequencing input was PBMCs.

The CDR3 DNA is TGCGCCAGCAGCCAAGGCGGACTAGCGGGGGGGTCCGATACGCAGTATTTT. This gives the protein CASSQGGLAGGSDTQYF. This rearrangement joins TRBV4-1 to TRBJ2-3, with 15 bases matching TRBD2. This CDR3 contains 17 residues. CDR1 is MGHRA, CDR2 YSYEKL, per germline. J lost 6 bases, V lost 1 base, and 5 bases had no gene match.